These 30 T cell receptor beta chains were all obtained from the same sample, sequenced in a study of cytomegalovirus exposure and HLA in healthy donors. 13 Jbeta primers and 60 Vbeta primers were used for the PCR. The method was immunoSEQ multiplex PCR; TCRdb's version includes in-frame clones alone and lacks a portion of them. Of about 72,000 clones listed, around 80% are singletons. The sample consisted of PBMCs. The receptors were sampled from a man aged 18 to 30 in good health and CMV-seronegative.

The rearrangement uses TRBV19 and TRBJ2-5; D perhaps matches TRBD2 (7 bases). Between the trimmed V and J ends, which lost 4 bases and 4 bases, there was a span of 10 bases. Per germline, CDR1 LNHDA and CDR2 SQIVND (reference sequence). CDR3 size: 13 residues. The CDR3 DNA reads as TGTGCCAGTAGTACGGGGGGCGGAGAGACCCAGTACTTC. As protein: CASSTGGGETQYF.

This clone was seen a handful of times. V is TRBV9 and J is TRBJ2-1; TRBD1 matches 9 bases. The V segment lost 3 bases and the J segment 3 bases; nucleotides outside the gene matches: 7. CDR3 length: 16 amino acids. Germline V gene lookup returns CDR1 SGDLS and CDR2 YYNGEE. CDR3 loop: CASSAATGGGYNEQFF. Here the CDR3 DNA reads TGTGCCAGCAGCGCCGCCACAGGGGGCGGCTACAATGAGCAGTTCTTC.

The rearrangement joins TRBV5-1 to TRBJ2-7; 7 bases are a match to TRBD2. Per germline, CDR1 SGHRS and CDR2 YFSETQ. Germline trimming cut 5 bases from V and 4 bases from J; bases unmatched to any gene: 6. The CDR3 has 13 residues. The CDR3 nucleotides are TGCGCCAGCAGGCCTGGGCGGGAGTACGAGCAGTACTTC. It is translated as CASRPGREYEQYF.

The chain is built from TRBV7-6 and TRBJ2-2; 14 bases fit TRBD2. J lost 5 bases, V lost 4 bases, and 9 bases had no gene match. The CDR3 has 18 amino acids. From germline, CDR1 is SGHVS and CDR2 FNYEAQ. CDR3 loop: CASSWGLAGAGRTGELFF. Here the CDR3 DNA reads TGTGCCAGCAGCTGGGGACTAGCGGGGGCGGGGAGAACCGGGGAGCTGTTTTTT. The full variable domain, with the rest looked up from reference TRBV7-6 and TRBJ2-2, is GAGVSQSPRYKVTKRGQDVALRCDPISGHVSLYWYRQALGQGPEFLTYFNYEAQQDKSGLPNDRFSAERPEGSISTLTIQRTEQRDSAMYRCASSWGLAGAGRTGELFFGEGSRLTVL.

CDR3 coding DNA: TGTGCCAGCTCACCCTCTAGCGGGAGTACCGGGGAGCTGTTTTTT. The encoded protein is CASSPSSGSTGELFF. The chain employs TRBV18 and TRBJ2-2, with TRBD2 matching 10 bases. The CDR3 has 15 residues. Trimming removed 3 bases from V and 5 bases from J; junction bases left unmatched: 3. CDR1 KGHSH and CDR2 LQKENI come from the germline V gene. The full variable domain, its missing parts supplied by reference TRBV18 and TRBJ2-2, is NAGVMQNPRHLVRRRGQEARLRCSPMKGHSHVYWYRQLPEEGLKFMVYLQKENIIDESGMPKERFSAEFPKEGPSILRIQQVVRGDSAAYFCASSPSSGSTGELFFGEGSRLTVL.

This clone came up once. This rearrangement joins TRBV5-4 to TRBJ2-1; D perhaps matches TRBD2 (5 bases). Trimming took 2 bases from V and 5 from J, leaving 17 bases between them. CDR3 length: 16 residues. Per the germline V gene, CDR1 is SGHNT and CDR2 is YYREEE (reference sequence). The CDR3 nucleotides are TGTGCCAGCAGCTTAAGGAGGCTCGGGTTGGACAATGAGCAGTTCTTC. Protein product: CASSLRRLGLDNEQFF.

V usage is TRBV27 and J usage is TRBJ2-1; 8 bases align to TRBD1. Per germline, CDR1 MNHEY and CDR2 SMNVEV (reference sequence). Trimming cost V 6 bases and J 2 bases; bases outside gene matches: 6. This CDR3 contains 15 residues. The CDR3 bases are TGTGCCAGCAGCCAAGCAGGGGGCCCCTACAATGAGCAGTTCTTC. Protein: CASSQAGGPYNEQFF.

This chain connects TRBV14 to TRBJ1-6; TRBD1 agrees at 10 bases. Trimming took 3 bases from V and 9 from J; bases not matched to a gene: 5. Germline V lookup: CDR1 SGHDN, CDR2 FVKESK. CDR3 length: 15 amino acids. The CDR3 DNA reads TGTGCCAGCAGCCAGGGACAGGGGATTGGTTCACCCCTCCACTTT. Protein product: CASSQGQGIGSPLHF.

With respect to this clone: An end of the junction differs from the germline gene, which may be a read error. The V gene is TRBV27, the J gene TRBJ2-7; no clear D. The length of the CDR3 is 14 residues. In germline, CDR1 is MNHEY, CDR2 SMNVEV (reference sequence). The CDR3 DNA is TGTGCCAGCAGCTTATGCGCGAAACCCTACGAGCAGTACTTC. Its translation is CASSLCAKPYEQYF.

V gene TRBV28 combines with J gene TRBJ1-2, with 10 bases lining up with TRBD1. The CDR3 length is 16 residues. Germline V gene lookup returns CDR1 MDHEN and CDR2 SYDVKM. The junction had 3 bases not matched to a gene; V was cut back by 2 bases and J by 0 bases. The CDR3 protein is CASSLGGQGTNYGYTF. In nucleotides, the CDR3 is TGTGCCAGCAGTTTAGGGGGACAGGGGACTAACTATGGCTACACCTTC.

This clone was picked up a small number of times. The chain recombines TRBV7-9 with TRBJ1-1; 7 bases match TRBD1. Germline V lookup: CDR1 SEHNR, CDR2 FQNEAQ (reference sequence). The ends lost 4 bases at V and 6 bases at J; junction bases unmatched: 14. The CDR3 spans 16 residues. The CDR3 is CASSSADTGAYAEAFF. In DNA form, the CDR3 reads TGTGCCAGCAGCTCAGCCGATACAGGGGCCTATGCTGAAGCTTTCTTT.

The chain combines TRBV7-3 with TRBJ2-7; D is possibly TRBD2 (5 bases). CDR3 length equals 14 residues. Deletions cut 0 bases from V and 3 bases from J, with 9 bases between. Germline V gives CDR1 SGHTA, CDR2 FQGTGA. The chain's CDR3 is CASSLTGRDYEQYF. DNA of the CDR3: TGTGCCAGCAGCTTAACGGGTCGGGACTACGAGCAGTACTTC.

This clone was picked up one time. The chain couples TRBV5-1 to TRBJ1-6; no definite D call. Germline CDR1 SGHRS, CDR2 YFSETQ. Trimming cost V 0 bases and J 8 bases, with 6 bases left between them. The CDR3 is 13 residues long. CDR3 in amino acids: CASSLEADSPLHF. The DNA for the CDR3 is TGCGCCAGCAGCTTGGAGGCGGATTCACCCCTCCACTTT.

The chain carries TRBV14 and TRBJ1-3; D unresolved. The V and J ends lost 6 bases and 0 bases respectively, with 9 bases between them. The CDR3 extends over 14 amino acids. CDR1 and CDR2 (germline): SGHDN, FVKESK. The CDR3 is CASRRSYSGNTIYF. The CDR3 region has the DNA TGTGCCAGCAGGCGGAGTTACTCTGGAAACACCATATATTTT.

The chain carries TRBV2 and TRBJ2-3, with 7 bases that match TRBD1. The germline V gene encodes CDR1 SNHLY and CDR2 FYNNEI. The CDR3 covers 14 residues. With V trimmed by 6 bases and J by 10 bases, 13 bases remained unmatched. The CDR3 bases are TGTGCCAGCAGGGACATTGCTCCGGGACAGCCGCAGTATTTT. Its protein product is CASRDIAPGQPQYF.

A few counts support this clone. The chain employs TRBV6-6 and TRBJ2-1; D is unresolved. Germline CDR1 and CDR2: MNHNY and SVGAGI (reference sequence). The CDR3 totals 11 residues. Trimming cost V 4 bases and J 7 bases, with 5 bases left between them. In nucleotides, the CDR3 is TGTGCCAGCAGTTCCGGGAATGAGCAGTTCTTC. It codes for CASSSGNEQFF.

This chain uses TRBV7-2 with TRBJ1-4, with D possibly TRBD1 on 6 matching bases. There are 17 residues in the CDR3. Germline V gives CDR1 SGHTA, CDR2 FQGNSA. Trimming stripped 1 base from V and 0 bases from J, with 12 bases between. CDR3 region: CASSLDRDLATNEKLFF. The DNA for the CDR3 is TGTGCCAGCAGCTTAGACAGGGACCTTGCAACTAATGAAAAACTGTTTTTT.

The genes are TRBV30 and TRBJ2-7; 11 nucleotides agree with TRBD2. This CDR3 contains 13 residues. Germline CDR1 reads GTSNPN; CDR2 reads SVGIG (reference sequence). V shed 3 bases, J shed 7 bases, and the junction held 5 bases outside the gene matches. For the CDR3, the DNA is TGTGCCTGGAGCGGTAGCGGGAGGGGAGAGCAGTACTTC. Translated: CAWSGSGRGEQYF.

The gene calls are TRBV5-1 and TRBJ2-7; 7 bases map to TRBD2. This CDR3 has 14 amino acids. V shed 4 bases, J shed 2 bases, and the junction held 6 bases outside the gene matches. Germline values: CDR1 SGHRS, CDR2 YFSETQ. The CDR3 spells CASSTEAGTYEQYF. CDR3 nucleotide sequence: TGCGCCAGCAGCACCGAAGCGGGGACCTACGAGCAGTACTTC.

The J gene is TRBJ2-5, the V gene TRBV6-1; TRBD2 agrees at 7 bases. V was pared by 5 bases and J by 5 bases, with 8 bases of the junction left unmatched. The CDR3 extends over 14 amino acids. Germline CDR1 and CDR2: MNHNS and SASEGT. Here the CDR3 DNA reads TGTGCCAGCAGTCCCGGACTAGTTCGGGAGACCCAGTACTTC. Protein: CASSPGLVRETQYF.

This clone appeared once. The chain links TRBV4-1 to TRBJ1-1; D not certain. Trimming stripped 0 bases from V and 5 bases from J, with 13 bases between. CDR3 length: 15 residues. The germline V gene encodes CDR1 MGHRA and CDR2 YSYEKL. The CDR3 protein is CASSQDRRGLTEAFF. CDR3 nucleotide sequence: TGCGCCAGCAGCCAAGATCGCCGGGGTTTGACTGAAGCTTTCTTT.

The chain combines TRBV7-3 with TRBJ1-4, with D possibly TRBD1 on 6 matching bases. V lost 5 bases, J lost 3 bases, and 13 bases lay in between. The germline gives CDR1 SGHTA, CDR2 FQGTGA. CDR3 length equals 15 residues. CDR3 residues: CASSLTGSPNEKLFF. Written as DNA, the CDR3 is TGTGCCAGCAGCCTTACAGGGAGCCCTAATGAAAAACTGTTTTTT.

CDR3 amino acids: CASSQVAGSTDTQYF. The CDR3 DNA reads as TGCGCCAGCAGCCAAGTGGCGGGTAGCACAGATACGCAGTATTTT. The chain joins TRBV4-1 to TRBJ2-3, with D tentatively TRBD2 (5 bases). The V end lost 1 base, the J end lost 0 bases, and 8 bases lay between the germline ends. This CDR3 comprises 15 residues. CDR1 MGHRA and CDR2 YSYEKL come from the germline V gene.

The chain employs TRBV5-1 and TRBJ2-1, with 8 bases fitting TRBD2. V dropped 1 base and J dropped 7; count of bases not matched to a gene: 10. This CDR3 comprises 16 residues. Germline loops: CDR1 SGHRS, CDR2 YFSETQ. The CDR3 reads CASSLHASGGRNEQFF. The CDR3 nucleotides read TGCGCCAGCAGCTTGCACGCGTCGGGGGGGCGGAATGAGCAGTTCTTC. The complete variable domain, with remaining parts taken from reference TRBV5-1 and TRBJ2-1, reads KAGVTQTPRYLIKTRGQQVTLSCSPISGHRSVSWYQQTPGQGLQFLFEYFSETQRNKGNFPGRFSGRQFSNSRSEMNVSTLELGDSALYLCASSLHASGGRNEQFFGPGTRLTVL.

This chain connects TRBV6-6 to TRBJ2-6; D not resolved. V was clipped by 5 bases and J by 0 bases, with 8 bases between them. Germline V gives CDR1 MNHNY, CDR2 SVGAGI (reference sequence). This CDR3 has 15 amino acids. The CDR3 reads CASSDTGSGANVLTF. CDR3 in DNA: TGTGCCAGCAGTGATACGGGCTCTGGGGCCAACGTCCTGACTTTC.

J is TRBJ2-1 and V is TRBV5-4; D perhaps matches TRBD2 (5 bases). Trimming took off 3 bases at V and 15 bases at J, with 16 bases between the two ends. Germline CDR1 SGHNT, CDR2 YYREEE (reference sequence). There are 12 residues in the CDR3. Here the CDR3 reads CASSSFGDLPFF. As DNA, the CDR3 is TGTGCCAGCAGCTCTTTCGGGGATCTGCCGTTCTTC.

This chain links TRBV28 with TRBJ2-2, with 12 positions matching TRBD2. The CDR3 contains 17 residues. The V gene end was trimmed by 5 bases and the J gene end by 6 bases; junction bases not matched to a gene: 10. In germline, CDR1 is MDHEN, CDR2 SYDVKM. CDR3 in amino acids: CASSPPPSGRAPGELFF. The CDR3 DNA reads as TGTGCCAGCAGTCCCCCGCCTAGCGGGAGGGCCCCCGGGGAGCTGTTTTTT.

The chain combines TRBV5-4 with TRBJ2-7, with unresolved D. The CDR3 runs to 12 residues. The V end was cut by 1 base, the J end by 3 bases, with 5 bases between. CDR1 is SGHNT, CDR2 YYREEE, per germline (reference sequence). The CDR3 sequence: CASSLSLYEQYF. The CDR3 DNA reads as TGTGCCAGCAGCTTGAGCCTCTACGAGCAGTACTTC. The variable domain in full, completed from reference TRBV5-4 and TRBJ2-7, reads ETGVTQSPTHLIKTRGQQVTLRCSSQSGHNTVSWYQQALGQGPQFIFQYYREEENGRGNFPPRFSGLQFPNYSSELNVNALELDDSALYLCASSLSLYEQYFGPGTRLTVT.

Worth noting for this clone: The junction and the germline gene differ at one end; a read error may be behind it. V and J are TRBV4-2 and TRBJ1-6; 9 nucleotides line up with TRBD1. The CDR3 spans 16 residues. Per the germline V gene, CDR1 is LGHNA and CDR2 is YNFKEQ. Written as DNA, the CDR3 is TGTGCCAGCAGCCGGTGGGACAGGGACTATAATTCCCCCCTCCACTTT. Translating it yields CASSRWDRDYNSPLHF.

The chain uses TRBV6-6 and TRBJ2-5; 10 positions agree with TRBD2. Germline CDR1 reads MNHNY; CDR2 reads SVGAGI (reference sequence). Unmatched junction bases numbered 3, after V lost 6 bases and J lost 2 bases. The CDR3 sequence is 14 residues long. The CDR3 bases are TGTGCCAGCAGGTTAGCGGGGGGTCAAGAGACCCAGTACTTC. The encoded protein is CASRLAGGQETQYF.